This entry describes one TCR beta chain. This clone was seen a few times. Its antigen has not been determined. No much larger clone is present one base from it, and per-base qualities are unavailable. The library was obtained by the immunoSEQ multiplex PCR assay. For the multiplex PCR, a mixture combining 60 forward primers for TCR Vbeta segments and 13 reverse primers for TCR Jbeta segments was used. A multiplex PCR assay on genomic DNA amplified the CDR3 region of rearranged TCR beta genes. The amplified TCR beta libraries were sequenced on the Illumina HiSeq System as 87-base-pair reads. Under the source paper's analysis protocol: In a later analysis, approximately 74 million unique TCR beta chains were counted across the approximately 620 repertoires, and roughly 11 million of these chains were shared by at least two donors. A nearest-neighbor algorithm error-corrected the raw reads and collapsed the reads into unique sequences, merging closely related sequences to remove PCR and sequencing errors. CDR3 sequences were aligned to IMGT reference sequences to assign V, D and J gene segments. For a sequence to be retained, a match of at least six nucleotides to both a V gene segment and a J gene segment was required. A rearrangement was called productive if the CDR3 had no stop codons and remained in frame with V and J, and every other rearrangement was called non-productive. CDR3 was defined according to IMGT convention as the region running from the second conserved V-encoded cysteine to the conserved J-encoded phenylalanine. In an earlier analysis of 587 of the donors, sequences lacking an unambiguous match to a single V gene segment were excluded. In an earlier analysis of 450 to 750 of the donors, a V segment was called functional when productive rearrangements were above 56.7%, and segregating when the standard deviation between donors exceeded 5%. A statistical classification framework was developed to diagnose cytomegalovirus status using the catalog of TCR beta chain sequences. A later analysis assigned V and J genes by comparing TCR nucleotide sequences with IMGT/GENE-DB human TR gene sequences. The TCRdist pipeline was used in a later analysis to assign CDR3 sequences and most-parsimonious VDJ recombination scenarios. A later analysis defined each TCR beta chain by its CDR3 amino acid sequence plus V-gene family, and excluded reads lacking a unique V-gene family. A later analysis removed 500 to 650 highly shared, low-generation-probability nucleotide sequences to deal with suspected cross-contamination and a sequencing artifact. In a later analysis, a clonal expansion index for each public chain was calculated from normalized within-repertoire ranks of inferred template counts. Generation probabilities in a later analysis came from a VDJ recombination model fitted to out-of-frame rearrangements, and those results were checked against IGoR. A later analysis scored TCR-TCR, TCR-HLA and TCR-CMV co-occurrence with hypergeometric tests, applying a repertoire-size bias correction to TCR pairs. To estimate false discovery rates, a later analysis permuted the HLA or CMV assignments 20 times. In a later analysis, co-occurring TCRs were grouped using DBSCAN, and TCRdist sequence similarity was added for clustering within HLA-allele-positive subsets. For co-occurrence clustering, repertoires with fewer than 30,000 or more than 120,000 public chains were excluded, along with five repertoires with anomalous nucleotide sharing. The source is immuneACCESS, and TCRdb retained only in-frame sequences with V and J called. Part of the clones is not carried over; for the studies checked, unresolved V genes explain less than half of this, and the remainder is unexplained. The V and J calls and clone size come from that table; D and trimming were worked out from the DNA. This sample has roughly 160,000 clones in its table, and about four fifths of those were observed once. In total, the top ten clones hold 1% of the sample.

The cohort was made up of 666 healthy bone marrow donors. Cohort members were all nominally healthy when sampled, although unrecorded immune exposures were likely present. The donor tested CMV seropositive and was one of the 289 seropositive cohort members. A peripheral blood sample was provided by each donor, and peripheral blood mononuclear cells were used for TCR beta sequencing. Genomic DNA extraction from the blood cell samples was performed with the Qiagen DNeasy Blood Extraction Kit. The sample belongs to a study of cytomegalovirus exposure and HLA in healthy donors (dated by TCRdb to about 2017). Looking at the study overall: In an earlier analysis of 587 of the donors, 250 to 300 Gb of sequence data and 95 million to 130 million unique TCR beta sequences from about 180 million T cells were reported. An early release that covered about 600 HLA-typed donors contained approximately 300 gigabases of sequencing data and about 93 million unique TCR sequences. Among the roughly 400 genotyped donors, around 81% belonged to the genetic ancestry cluster associated with self-reported Caucasian donors. The study aimed to test whether signatures of past pathogen exposure could be identified by cataloging public T cell receptors. The study used immunosequencing to profile the T cell repertoires of about 670 subjects and linked those repertoires to cytomegalovirus serostatus. Besides the first cohort of around 670 subjects, a separate validation cohort made up of some 110 different subjects was used. To predict cytomegalovirus infection status, the study combined high-throughput TCR immunosequencing, statistical association of individual TCRs with disease status, and machine learning. A later analysis re-examined previously published TCR beta repertoires from hundreds of donors and added high-resolution HLA genotyping to investigate patterns of TCR occurrence. The later analysis used no new phenotypic data to find candidate immune exposures, relying instead on TCR beta sequences and their occurrence across donors. An earlier analysis of nearly 600 of the donors applied high-throughput TCR beta sequencing to assess whether each TCR beta V gene segment acted as functional or pseudogenic. Donor age, sex, ethnicity and CMV serostatus were compiled together with the repertoire data. In a later genetic analysis, genome-wide SNP genotypes for about three fifths of the roughly 670 donors were used, and that subset was treated as a discovery cohort. Every repertoire in the discovery cohort had been generated on one and the same sequencing platform. HLA typing covered class I and class II loci at four-digit resolution. The number of typed donors differed by locus: about 620-640 for A, B, C, DRB1 and DQB1; approximately 520 for DQA1; over 600 for DPA1; and around 490 for DPB1. Roughly five DR-DQ haplotypes were handled as single units for association and clustering because linkage in the cohort was strong. On average, over 200,000 unique TCR beta nucleotide sequences were sequenced per donor among roughly 430 genotyped donors of the cohort, with roughly 18% of those sequences being non-productive. Study-level results and caveats: Correlated functional status among segregating V segments might reflect linkage disequilibrium, but an unknown experimental factor could not be ruled out. Strong co-occurrence of HLA alleles, especially DR and DQ, made assigning TCR associations to individual alleles difficult. According to a later genetic analysis, donors in an Asian-associated ancestry cluster had fewer N-insertions in productive TCRs than the roughly 660-donor mean. Sequencing depth was assumed to be roughly uniform across donors in the presence/absence analyses, though that assumption may not hold. The only immune exposure information available for the cohort was CMV serostatus. In an earlier analysis of about 600 of the donors, most TCR beta V segments appeared in productive rearrangements about 90% or about 30% of the time, broadly matching IMGT annotations. The earlier analysis of approximately 540 of the donors excluded approximately 17 rarely observed V segments, including chromosome 9 orphons, because counts were too low. According to a later analysis, most CMV-associated TCR beta chains appeared to be HLA-restricted, and the HLA associations seemed to be driven largely by CMV exposure. Compared with equally common non-associated chains, HLA-associated TCR beta chains in a later analysis were more clonally expanded and had lower generation probabilities. Because the 87-base-pair reads could not distinguish some IMGT-functional V segments, including TRBV6-2 and TRBV6-3, those segments were excluded. This cohort had only TCR beta chains sequenced, and the lack of alpha or paired-chain data limited which features could be detected. It was suggested by the authors that the approach could potentially be generalized to other disease states and immunological phenotypes. In both the original and validation cohorts, the classifier was reported to diagnose cytomegalovirus status with high specificity and sensitivity. A cluster of highly shared sequence variants was judged likely to be a technical artifact of the sequencing pipeline. In a later analysis, TCR association rates were found to vary across HLA loci, with the most associated TCRs seen for DRB1 alleles and the fewest for HLA-C alleles. In a later genetic analysis, a missense DCLRE1C variant was associated with V-gene and J-gene trimming of TCR beta chains, and the association was replicated in an independent cohort. Specific HLA alleles were associated with over 15,000 TCR beta sequences at a false discovery rate of 0.05 in a later analysis. In vitro tests confirmed that three of the cytomegalovirus-associated TCR beta chains recognize cytomegalovirus antigens. The study listed 150 to 200 TCR beta chains as associated with cytomegalovirus. Across donors, most TCR sequences were observed very rarely, whereas some public TCRs were present in many individuals. A further reported finding was that TCR beta sequences accurately predicted the HLA-A and HLA-B alleles for most subjects in the first cohort. Because HLA typing was unavailable for some donors at each locus, only the typed subset was used in association tests. In a later analysis, several top co-occurrence clusters were reported to appear linked to parvovirus B19, influenza, CMV and Epstein-Barr virus.

The germline V and J ends show losses of 8 bases and 4 bases respectively, and no gene match explains 10 bases of the junction. Looking up the germline V gene yields CDR1 SNHLY and CDR2 FYNNEI. The CDR3 numbers 15 residues from cysteine through phenylalanine. Only CDR3 DNA remains: 45 bases, in frame from the first base. This TCR derives from a woman in her forties or fifties in good health and CMV-seropositive. Source material: PBMCs. The sequence links TRBV2 to TRBJ1-5; the central 8 bases match TRBD1. CDR3 sequence: CASGIQGAGNQPQHF. At the DNA level, the sequence is TGTGCCAGCGGAATCCAGGGGGCTGGAAATCAGCCCCAGCATTTT.